This is a list of T cell receptor beta chains from one sample in a study of human T cells and chemical hapten exposure. TCRdb analysed the RACE reads with MiXCR anew, one entry per CDR3 protein. The sample lists some 90,000 distinct CDR3 sequences, 10% to 12% occurring once. The sequencing here drew on whole blood, taken in connection with sensitization to the hapten diphenylcyclopropenone (DPC). Every receptor here comes from a middle-aged woman with alopecia areata. Some clones in this sample may be carry-over from other donors' samples. The CDR3 runs from the conserved cysteine through the conserved F or W. The order of the fields is CDR3 protein, CDR3 DNA, D gene, clone size, J gene, V gene. The D gene is left open where the match is weak. The size of a clone is reported for some rows only, either as once, few or many, or as a class for expanded clones.

CDR3: CASSGGIGTDTQYF
DNA: TGTGCCAGCAGTGGGGGGATCGGCACAGATACGCAGTATTTT
D: -
size: few
J: TRBJ2-3
V: TRBV25-1

CDR3: CASSQDISQFF
DNA: TGTGCCAGCAGCCAAGATATATCCCAGTTCTTC
D: -
size: few
J: TRBJ2-1
V: TRBV3-1

CDR3: CASSYRGVRETQYF
DNA: TGTGCCAGCAGTTATAGAGGGGTTCGGGAGACCCAGTACTTC
D: -
size: many
J: TRBJ2-5
V: TRBV27

CDR3: CASSLGLASYEQYF
DNA: TGTGCCAGCAGTCTAGGACTAGCCTCCTACGAGCAGTACTTC
D: TRBD2
size: -
J: TRBJ2-7
V: TRBV6-2/TRBV6-3

CDR3: CASSFPGGAYEQYF
DNA: TGTGCCAGCAGTTTCCCCGGCGGGGCCTACGAGCAGTACTTC
D: -
size: many
J: TRBJ2-7
V: TRBV28

CDR3: CASSQKTGTASYGYTF
DNA: TGTGCCAGCAGCCAGAAAACTGGGACAGCAAGCTATGGCTACACCTTC
D: TRBD1
size: -
J: TRBJ1-2
V: TRBV3-1

CDR3: CAISTGVLWEQYF
DNA: TGTGCCATCAGTACAGGGGTGCTCTGGGAGCAGTACTTC
D: TRBD1
size: few
J: TRBJ2-7
V: TRBV10-3

CDR3: CASRVYLGTGPSGNTIYF
DNA: TGTGCCAGCAGGGTTTATCTGGGTACAGGCCCCTCTGGAAACACCATATATTTT
D: -
size: -
J: TRBJ1-3
V: TRBV28

CDR3: CASSYRTGGGLAHTGELFF
DNA: TGTGCCAGCAGTTACCGGACAGGGGGGGGACTAGCGCACACCGGGGAGCTGTTTTTT
D: -
size: -
J: TRBJ2-2
V: TRBV6-6

CDR3: CASSETPDYEQYF
DNA: TGTGCCAGCAGTGAAACCCCAGACTACGAGCAGTACTTC
D: -
size: -
J: TRBJ2-7
V: TRBV2

CDR3: CAISDSGTTSSEQYF
DNA: TGTGCCATCAGTGACTCCGGGACAACCTCGTCGGAGCAGTACTTC
D: -
size: many
J: TRBJ2-7
V: TRBV10-3

CDR3: CSARVGAVGNQPQHF
DNA: TGCAGTGCTAGAGTGGGGGCCGTGGGTAATCAGCCCCAGCATTTT
D: -
size: few
J: TRBJ1-5
V: TRBV20-1

CDR3: CASSFGGNEQYF
DNA: TGTGCCAGCAGCTTCGGGGGAAACGAGCAGTACTTC
D: -
size: many
J: TRBJ2-7
V: TRBV5-4

CDR3: CSARSEPLRRELFF
DNA: TGCAGTGCTAGATCCGAGCCTTTGAGGCGGGAGCTGTTTTTT
D: -
size: many
J: TRBJ2-2
V: TRBV20-1

CDR3: CASSQDTLNRGVYGYTF
DNA: TGCGCCAGCAGCCAAGATACCCTTAATAGGGGGGTCTATGGCTACACCTTC
D: -
size: few
J: TRBJ1-2
V: TRBV4-3

CDR3: CASTRNSGGSYNEQFF
DNA: TGTGCCAGCACCAGGAACAGCGGGGGGTCGTACAATGAGCAGTTCTTC
D: TRBD2
size: -
J: TRBJ2-1
V: TRBV6-2/TRBV6-3

CDR3: CSVPGDGTDTQYF
DNA: TGCAGCGTCCCCGGGGATGGGACAGATACGCAGTATTTT
D: -
size: few
J: TRBJ2-3
V: TRBV29-1

CDR3: CASSEVGTGNTEAFF
DNA: TGTGCCAGCAGTGAAGTTGGGACAGGAAACACTGAAGCTTTCTTT
D: TRBD1
size: many
J: TRBJ1-1
V: TRBV6-1

CDR3: CASSLIGSPNEKLFF
DNA: TGTGCCAGCAGTTTGATCGGAAGCCCTAATGAAAAACTGTTTTTT
D: -
size: few
J: TRBJ1-4
V: TRBV27

CDR3: CASSSFLVGEQFF
DNA: TGTGCCAGCAGCTCTTTTCTAGTCGGCGAGCAGTTCTTC
D: -
size: many
J: TRBJ2-1
V: TRBV7-6

CDR3: CASSNRGVSGGYTF
DNA: TGTGCCAGCAGTAACAGGGGTGTGTCGGGTGGCTACACCTTC
D: TRBD1
size: many
J: TRBJ1-2
V: TRBV12-3/TRBV12-4

CDR3: CSAWGQGATGELFF
DNA: TGCAGTGCGTGGGGACAGGGGGCGACCGGGGAGCTGTTTTTT
D: TRBD1
size: few
J: TRBJ2-2
V: TRBV20-1